One and the same sample provided the 17 T cell receptor beta chains below, sequenced in a study of cytomegalovirus exposure and HLA in healthy donors. The PCR contained 60 Vbeta and 13 Jbeta primers. Sequenced by immunoSEQ multiplex PCR; TCRdb stores in-frame clones only, minus some. The table lists 100,000 to 150,000 clones, around 73% of them singletons. The sample consisted of PBMCs. Source of these receptors: a female donor in good health and CMV-seronegative.

The chain is built from TRBV5-1 and TRBJ1-4, with D hard to call. The ends were cut back, 4 bases at V and 2 bases at J, with 12 bases in the middle. Germline V lookup: CDR1 SGHRS, CDR2 YFSETQ. The CDR3 extends over 15 amino acids. This chain's CDR3 is CASSTTPSTNEKLFF. The CDR3 bases are TGCGCCAGCAGCACCACACCCTCTACTAATGAAAAACTGTTTTTT.

The gene calls are TRBV7-9 and TRBJ1-1; D is perhaps TRBD1 (6 bases). CDR3 length: 15 residues. V was trimmed by 5 bases and J by 3 bases, leaving 16 bases between them. The germline V gene encodes CDR1 SEHNR and CDR2 FQNEAQ (reference sequence). The CDR3 sequence: CASSHFKGDYTEAFF. The DNA of the CDR3 is TGTGCCAGCAGCCACTTCAAGGGGGATTACACTGAAGCTTTCTTT.

This rearrangement joins TRBV19 to TRBJ1-4; 9 bases match TRBD1. Germline V gives CDR1 LNHDA, CDR2 SQIVND (reference sequence). The trim removed 6 bases at V and 6 bases at J, leaving 5 bases unmatched. This CDR3 has 14 residues. CDR3 in DNA: TGTGCCAGTAGGCATACAGGGGGCGATGAAAAACTGTTTTTT. Protein sequence: CASRHTGGDEKLFF.

The chain carries TRBV5-1 and TRBJ2-7, with TRBD2 identical over 14 bases. Germline values: CDR1 SGHRS, CDR2 YFSETQ. Germline trimming cut 4 bases from V and 6 bases from J; bases unmatched to any gene: 3. CDR3 size: 14 residues. CDR3 nucleotide sequence: TGCGCCAGCAGCAAGGGACTAGCGGGAGTCGAGCAGTACTTC. Protein sequence: CASSKGLAGVEQYF.

The genes are TRBV2 and TRBJ1-5, with D perhaps matching TRBD1 (5 bases). CDR3 length: 15 amino acids. The V end lost 6 bases, the J end lost 5 bases, and 17 bases lay between the germline ends. From germline, CDR1 is SNHLY and CDR2 FYNNEI. The CDR3 DNA reads as TGTGCCAGCAGAGCTGCAGGGATAGGAGATCAGCCCCAGCATTTT. It encodes CASRAAGIGDQPQHF.

This clone occurred a few times. V usage is TRBV19 and J usage is TRBJ2-4, with D possibly TRBD1 on 6 matching bases. This CDR3 has 18 residues. Germline loops: CDR1 LNHDA, CDR2 SQIVND (reference sequence). Trimming removed 4 bases at V and 1 base at J, with 20 bases between. CDR3 DNA: TGTGCCAGTAGTAAAGGCCGAACAGGGAGTGGGGCCAAAAACATTCAGTACTTC. Translated, it gives CASSKGRTGSGAKNIQYF.

The rearrangement links TRBV5-1 to TRBJ2-7, with D possibly being TRBD2 (6 bases). The CDR3 runs to 14 residues. CDR1 is SGHRS and CDR2 is YFSETQ in the germline V gene. Trimming shortened V by 1 base and J by 6 bases, and 14 bases separated the two germline ends. CDR3 nucleotide sequence: TGCGCCAGCAGCTTGAGGGTGGGGGGTAGCGAGCAGTACTTC. As protein: CASSLRVGGSEQYF.

This sequence joins TRBV7-8 and TRBJ2-7, with 7 positions matching TRBD1. The V and J ends lost 5 bases and 4 bases, in that order; junction bases with no gene match: 11. Per the germline V gene, CDR1 is SGHVS and CDR2 is FQNEAQ. The CDR3 runs 15 residues. As DNA, the CDR3 is TGTGCCAGCAGCCGATCGGGACAGAGCAATTACGAGCAGTACTTC. This translates into CASSRSGQSNYEQYF.

The V gene is TRBV28, the J gene TRBJ1-5; D not certain. V lost 7 bases, J lost 0 bases, and 7 bases lay in between. Germline CDR1 MDHEN, CDR2 SYDVKM. The CDR3 loop spans 13 amino acids. The CDR3 DNA sequence: TGTGCCAGCAATACAGTTAGCAATCAGCCCCAGCATTTT. Translating it yields CASNTVSNQPQHF. The entire variable domain, with the rest obtained from reference TRBV28 and TRBJ1-5, is as follows: DVKVTQSSRYLVKRTGEKVFLECVQDMDHENMFWYRQDPGLGLRLIYFSYDVKMKEKGDIPEGYSVSREKKERFSLILESASTNQTSMYLCASNTVSNQPQHFGDGTRLSIL.

The chain carries TRBV5-1 and TRBJ2-1; TRBD2 agrees at 10 bases. V shed 4 bases and J 5 bases; nucleotides not matched to a gene: 6. The germline V gene encodes CDR1 SGHRS and CDR2 YFSETQ. This CDR3 is 15 amino acids long. The CDR3 is CASSLGLAENNEQFF. The CDR3 region has the DNA TGCGCCAGCAGCCTTGGACTAGCGGAAAACAATGAGCAGTTCTTC.

This clone was observed a handful of times. This chain connects TRBV28 to TRBJ2-3; D may be TRBD1 (5 bases). There are 14 residues in the CDR3. Trimming took off 8 bases at V and 4 bases at J, with 16 bases between the two ends. Germline CDR1 and CDR2: MDHEN and SYDVKM. As DNA, the CDR3 is TGTGCCAGCGGACAAATAGAATCAGCAGATACGCAGTATTTT. Encoded protein: CASGQIESADTQYF. The complete variable domain, with remaining parts taken from reference TRBV28 and TRBJ2-3, reads DVKVTQSSRYLVKRTGEKVFLECVQDMDHENMFWYRQDPGLGLRLIYFSYDVKMKEKGDIPEGYSVSREKKERFSLILESASTNQTSMYLCASGQIESADTQYFGPGTRLTVL.

The V and J genes are TRBV7-9 and TRBJ1-5; the D is unclear. The CDR3 is 15 amino acids. The V end was cut by 5 bases, the J end by 5 bases, with 16 bases between. CDR1 SEHNR and CDR2 FQNEAQ come from the germline V gene (reference sequence). The DNA of the CDR3 is TGTGCCAGCAGCCGAGAGGGAGATCGAGATCAGCCCCAGCATTTT. This codes for CASSREGDRDQPQHF.

The chain has TRBV15 and TRBJ2-5, with TRBD1 identical over 10 bases. J gave up 5 bases and V 4 bases, and 10 bases lay outside the gene matches. The CDR3 is 16 amino acids. Per the germline V gene, CDR1 is LNHNV and CDR2 is YYDKDF (reference sequence). CDR3 protein: CATSIPGQGRGETQYF. The CDR3 bases are TGTGCCACCAGCATCCCGGGACAGGGGAGGGGGGAGACCCAGTACTTC.

The rearrangement links TRBV25-1 to TRBJ2-1; 7 nucleotides agree with TRBD2. The CDR3 is made up of 16 amino acids. V lost 6 bases, J lost 9 bases, and 17 bases stayed unmatched. Per the germline V gene, CDR1 is MGHDK and CDR2 is SYGVNS. CDR3: CASSVNTMAGVGEQFF. In nucleotides, the CDR3 is TGTGCCAGCAGCGTTAATACGATGGCGGGGGTCGGTGAGCAGTTCTTC. The complete variable domain, with remaining parts taken from reference TRBV25-1 and TRBJ2-1, reads EADIYQTPRYLVIGTGKKITLECSQTMGHDKMYWYQQDPGMELHLIHYSYGVNSTEKGDLSSESTVSRIRTEHFPLTLESARPSHTSQYLCASSVNTMAGVGEQFFGPGTRLTVL.

This chain connects TRBV10-2 to TRBJ1-4; a possible D gene is TRBD1 (6 bases). This CDR3 is 14 amino acids long. Germline-derived CDR1 and CDR2 are WSHSY and SAAADI. The V gene lost 4 bases and the J gene lost 3 bases, with 9 bases spanning the gap. This chain's CDR3 is CASSGTAPNEKLFF. CDR3 coding DNA: TGCGCCAGCAGTGGGACAGCGCCTAATGAAAAACTGTTTTTT.

This chain joins TRBV4-3 and TRBJ2-7; TRBD1 might be the D (6 bases). V was trimmed by 4 bases and J by 4 bases, leaving 11 bases between them. Germline V gene lookup returns CDR1 LGHNA and CDR2 YSLEER. The CDR3 has 13 residues. The CDR3 loop reads CASSPQGGYEQYF. For the CDR3, the DNA is TGCGCCAGCAGCCCCCAAGGGGGTTACGAGCAGTACTTC.

The CDR3 reads CASSLAGDMETQYF. CDR3 DNA: TGTGCCAGCAGCTTAGCAGGGGACATGGAGACCCAGTACTTC. The rearrangement links TRBV7-3 to TRBJ2-5; a possible D gene is TRBD1 (6 bases). The CDR3 is made up of 14 amino acids. CDR1 is SGHTA, CDR2 FQGTGA, per germline. Trimming removed 2 bases from V and 5 bases from J, with 12 bases in between.